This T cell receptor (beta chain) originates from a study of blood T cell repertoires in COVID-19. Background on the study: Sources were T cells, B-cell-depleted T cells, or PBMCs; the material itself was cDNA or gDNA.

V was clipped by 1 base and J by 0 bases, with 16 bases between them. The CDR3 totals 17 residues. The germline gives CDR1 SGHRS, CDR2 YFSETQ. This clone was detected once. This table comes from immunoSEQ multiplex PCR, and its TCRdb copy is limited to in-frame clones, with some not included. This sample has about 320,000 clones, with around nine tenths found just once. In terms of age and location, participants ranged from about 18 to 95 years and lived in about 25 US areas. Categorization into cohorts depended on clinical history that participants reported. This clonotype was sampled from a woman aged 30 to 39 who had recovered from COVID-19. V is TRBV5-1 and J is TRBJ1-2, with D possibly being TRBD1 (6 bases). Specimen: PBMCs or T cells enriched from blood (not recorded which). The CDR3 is CASSLPPGTQTNYGYTF. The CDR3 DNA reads TGCGCCAGCAGCTTGCCCCCCGGGACACAAACTAACTATGGCTACACCTTC.